This TCR beta chain was observed in a study of CD8 T cell repertoires and HIV-1 epitope variants. Background on the study: A roughly ten-day culture received IL-2, IL-7 and IL-15 on days 3 and 7. Findings and limits, study-wide: The assay identified only TCR beta chains of antigen-proliferating T cells. Nef KF9 drew about five clonotypes and HW9 one, without TAALDMSHF responses.

Only in-frame clones appear in the TCRdb table, and some are missing; sequencing was by immunoSEQ multiplex PCR. The sample yields about 5,800 clones, roughly 67% seen once. The V gene end was trimmed by 0 bases and the J gene end by 3 bases; junction bases not matched to a gene: 6. CDR3 length equals 16 residues. CDR1 and CDR2 (germline): SEHNR, FQNEAQ (reference sequence). Notes on this clone: The antigen is unknown.

The source of this sequence is a male donor with HIV. This chain joins TRBV7-9 and TRBJ2-7, with 9 bases matching TRBD1. Material: cultured CD8+ T cells derived from PBMCs. The CDR3 protein is CASSLAFGQGNYEQYF. DNA for the CDR3: TGTGCCAGCAGCTTAGCCTTTGGACAGGGGAACTACGAGCAGTACTTC.